This T cell receptor (beta chain) was sequenced in a study of blood T cell repertoires in COVID-19 (TCRdb year 2020). Turning to the overall study: Samples from collaborators originated in the United States, Italy and Spain and spanned both the acute and convalescent phases of COVID-19. The prospective study material was composed of cDNA or gDNA derived from T cells, B-cell-depleted T cells, or PBMCs. The samples were drawn from two sources: the first 160 participants of the ongoing ImmuneRACE study, and 1,000 to 1,500 subjects contributed by 6 global collaborators. Nearly every sample came with metadata listing a de-identified subject ID, COVID-19 status, age in years and sex. Where available, HLA class I and class II types were obtained from metadata supplied by the sample provider rather than from assay-based typing. Deeply sampled blood TCRbeta repertoires from subjects exposed to, actively infected with, or recovered from COVID-19 were included in the dataset. The repertoires were released in a freely available public database meant as a resource for research on the immune response to SARS-CoV-2.

Whole blood was collected in K2EDTA tubes by collaborating institutions according to the institutions' own protocols. For TCRbeta analysis, collaborators shipped samples as frozen whole blood, isolated PBMCs, or DNA extracted from either of those sample types. Broader findings and caveats from the paper: The quantity of clinical and demographic metadata differed by source and by participant and was supplied without curation.

The immunoSEQ Assay, a bias-controlled multiplex PCR, was used to amplify TCRbeta CDR3 regions from genomic DNA. The source study handled its data this way. The number of nucleated cells in each sample was estimated by amplification of reference gene primers within the assay. To quantify the absolute abundance of each unique TCRbeta CDR3 rearrangement, sequence reads were collapsed and filtered. For each sample, productive Simpson clonality was calculated as the square root of Simpson's diversity index over productive rearrangements. The table comes from immuneACCESS by way of TCRdb, which keeps in-frame sequences with V and J called. Part of the clones is missing from these tables; in studies checked, under half for an unresolved V gene and the rest for unknown reasons. V and J calls and clone size are those listed in that table; D and trimming were worked out from the DNA. Across this sample there are 70,000 to 90,000 clones, with just over 85% seen only once. Under 55% of the sample is in the top ten clones.

Sequences GTSNPN (CDR1) and SVGIG (CDR2) are obtained from the germline V gene (reference sequence). Cut back by 1 base and 3 bases, the V and J ends lie 15 bases apart. Measured from the cysteine to the phenylalanine, the CDR3 is 15 residues long. The read is trimmed to its CDR3 DNA, 45 bases read in frame from base 1. A few counts support this clone. Its antigen has not been determined. Qualities for individual bases were not recorded, and no much larger clone is one base off. This receptor was taken from a human donor in a cohort sampled during active COVID-19. What was sequenced was peripheral blood. The chain joins TRBV30 to TRBJ1-1; the D segment could be TRBD1, given 5 matching bases. Here is the DNA: TGTGCCTGGAGTGAATCGTTCGGGGGGGACACTGAAGCTTTCTTT. Its translation reads: CAWSESFGGDTEAFF.